The text below deals with one T cell receptor (beta chain). Its antigen remains unidentified. These donors counted as nominally healthy when sampled, but unrecorded immune exposures were likely. These data originate in a study of cytomegalovirus exposure and HLA in healthy donors. Study observations and caveats: Serostatus for CMV was the only available immune exposure information. The majority of CMV-associated TCR beta chains were reported as apparently HLA-restricted in a later analysis.

V was clipped by 0 bases and J by 4 bases; unmatched bases: 5. The length of the CDR3 is 16 residues. Germline V CDR1 and CDR2: SGHVS, FQNEAQ. PCR was performed using 60 Vbeta and 13 Jbeta primers. Profiled with immunoSEQ multiplex PCR; TCRdb holds only in-frame clones, not every one. The sample carries some 150,000 clones, 70% to 80% recorded once. The sample comprised PBMCs. This rearrangement joins TRBV7-8 to TRBJ2-5, with TRBD1 matching 10 bases. The clonotype comes from a man between 60 and 70 years old in good health and CMV-seronegative. CDR3 region: CASSLATGTGVETQYF. The CDR3, as DNA: TGTGCCAGCAGCTTAGCCACCGGGACAGGGGTAGAGACCCAGTACTTC.